This T cell receptor beta chain was captured by sequencing in a study of blood T cell repertoires in COVID-19 (dated by TCRdb to the early 2020s). Regarding the complete study: Samples covering the acute and convalescent phases of COVID-19 were provided by collaborators in the United States, Italy and Spain. Samples were obtained from the ongoing ImmuneRACE study (first 160 participants) and from over 1,000 subjects provided by 6 global collaborators. The repertoires were released in a freely available public database meant as a resource for research on the immune response to SARS-CoV-2. The prospective study material was composed of cDNA or gDNA derived from T cells, B-cell-depleted T cells, or PBMCs. Where available, HLA class I and class II types were taken from metadata supplied by the sample provider and were not determined by assay-based typing. The dataset comprised deeply sampled blood TCRbeta repertoires from subjects exposed to, actively infected with, or recovered from COVID-19. Sample metadata almost always included a de-identified subject ID, COVID-19 status, age in years and sex. The paper's findings and limits, for the study overall: The quantity of clinical and demographic metadata differed by source and by participant and was supplied without curation.

Participants in the prospective study were aged about 18 to 95 years, lived in about two dozen United States geographic areas, and enrolled through a virtual design. In the prospective study, participants were assigned to cohorts based on the clinical history participants reported in a screening survey and a study questionnaire. ImmuneRACE Cohort 3 recovered participants were defined by two consecutive negative NP/OP PCR tests, healthcare professional clearance, or symptom resolution. In the prospective study, mobile phlebotomists collected whole blood, serum and a nasopharyngeal or oropharyngeal swab from each participant. Prospective study participants could optionally give additional blood draws and questionnaires over an approximately 2-month period. Blood samples from the prospective study were shipped frozen or at room temperature prior to DNA extraction. About this clone: It lacks a known antigen. No base quality information exists; no much larger clone differs at one position.

The germline V gene (reference sequence) supplies CDR1 MNHEY and CDR2 SMNVEV. The CDR3 contains 16 residues, cysteine and phenylalanine counted. The only DNA kept is the CDR3, 48 bases in frame from the first base. Trimmed from V: 6 bases; trimmed from J: 0 bases; junction bases lacking a gene match: 10. TCRbeta CDR3 regions were amplified from genomic DNA using the immunoSEQ Assay, a bias-controlled multiplex PCR. The source study handled its data this way. The number of nucleated cells in each sample was estimated by amplification of reference gene primers within the assay. To quantify the absolute abundance of each unique TCRbeta CDR3 rearrangement, sequence reads were collapsed and filtered. Productive Simpson clonality was computed per sample as the square root of Simpson's diversity index over productive rearrangements. The table was pulled from immuneACCESS by TCRdb, which kept in-frame rearrangements only. Such tables lose some clones; where checked, under half of the loss comes from unresolved V genes, and the rest has no known cause. V and J calls and clone size are copied from that table; D and trimming were computed from the DNA. Recorded for this sample are hundreds of thousands of clones; nearly 90% of them occurred a single time. The ten largest account for 0.8% to 1% of the sample.

The sequence links TRBV27 to TRBJ1-1; a stretch of 7 junction bases matches TRBD1. This clonotype originated in a woman in her 30s who had recovered from COVID-19. The specimen sequenced was PBMCs or T cells enriched from blood (not recorded which). The CDR3 here reads CASSPPSGQLNTEAFF. The DNA is as follows: TGTGCCAGCAGCCCTCCATCGGGACAGCTGAACACTGAAGCTTTCTTT.